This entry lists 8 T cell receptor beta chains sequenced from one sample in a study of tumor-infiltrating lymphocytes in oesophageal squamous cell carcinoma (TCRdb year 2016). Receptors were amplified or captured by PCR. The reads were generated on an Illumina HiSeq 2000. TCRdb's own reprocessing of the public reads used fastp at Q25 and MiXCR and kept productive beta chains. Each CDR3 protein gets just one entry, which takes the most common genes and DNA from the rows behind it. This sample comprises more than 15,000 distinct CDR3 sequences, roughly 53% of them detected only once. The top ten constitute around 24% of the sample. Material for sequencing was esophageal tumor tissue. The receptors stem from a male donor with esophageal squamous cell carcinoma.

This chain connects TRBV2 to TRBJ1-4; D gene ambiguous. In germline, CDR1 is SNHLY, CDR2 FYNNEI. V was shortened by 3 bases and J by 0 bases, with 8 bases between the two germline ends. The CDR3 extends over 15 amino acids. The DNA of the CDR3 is TGTGCCAGCAGTGATTCGGCTGCAACTAATGAAAAACTGTTTTTT. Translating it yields CASSDSAATNEKLFF.

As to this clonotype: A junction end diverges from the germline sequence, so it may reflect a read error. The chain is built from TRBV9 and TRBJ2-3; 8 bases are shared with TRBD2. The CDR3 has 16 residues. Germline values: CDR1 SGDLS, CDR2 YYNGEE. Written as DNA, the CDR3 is TGTGCCAGCAGCGTGTCACTAGCGGTAAGCACAGATACCCAGTATTTT. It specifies CASSVSLAVSTDTQYF.

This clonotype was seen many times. CDR3 region: CASSFGGRAHNEQFF. The CDR3 nucleotides are TGTGCCAGCAGCTTTGGCGGGAGGGCCCACAATGAGCAGTTCTTC. The V call is TRBV5-4, the J call TRBJ2-1, with 9 positions matching TRBD2. The J segment lost 5 bases and the V segment lost 2 bases, leaving 5 bases of the junction unmatched. The length of the CDR3 is 15 residues. Germline V gives CDR1 SGHNT, CDR2 YYREEE (reference sequence).

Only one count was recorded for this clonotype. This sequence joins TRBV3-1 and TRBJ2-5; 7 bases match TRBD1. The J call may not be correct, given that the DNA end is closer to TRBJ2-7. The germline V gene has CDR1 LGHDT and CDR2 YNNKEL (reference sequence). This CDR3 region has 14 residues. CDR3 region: CASSLGGLHYEQYF. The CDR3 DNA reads TGTGCCAGCAGCCTAGGGGGCCTCCACTACGAGCAGTACTTC.

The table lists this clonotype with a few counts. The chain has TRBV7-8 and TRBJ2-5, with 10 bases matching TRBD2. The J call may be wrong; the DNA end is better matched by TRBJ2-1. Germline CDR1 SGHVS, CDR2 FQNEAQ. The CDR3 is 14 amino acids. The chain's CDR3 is CASSSRRTSGEQFF. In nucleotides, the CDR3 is TGTGCCAGCAGCTCGAGGCGGACTAGCGGTGAGCAGTTCTTC.

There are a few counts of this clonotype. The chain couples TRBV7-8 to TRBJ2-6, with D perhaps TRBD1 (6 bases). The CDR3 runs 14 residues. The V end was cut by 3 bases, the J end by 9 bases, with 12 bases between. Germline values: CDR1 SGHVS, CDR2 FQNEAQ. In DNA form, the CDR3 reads TGTGCCAGCAGCTTGGACAGCTTAAACAACGTCCTGACTTTC. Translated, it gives CASSLDSLNNVLTF.

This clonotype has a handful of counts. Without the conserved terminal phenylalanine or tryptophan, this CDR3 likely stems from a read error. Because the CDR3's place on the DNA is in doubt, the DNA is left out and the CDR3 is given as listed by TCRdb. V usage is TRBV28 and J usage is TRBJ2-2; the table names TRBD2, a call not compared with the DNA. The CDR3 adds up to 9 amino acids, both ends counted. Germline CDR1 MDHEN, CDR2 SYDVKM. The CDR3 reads CASSSRARS.

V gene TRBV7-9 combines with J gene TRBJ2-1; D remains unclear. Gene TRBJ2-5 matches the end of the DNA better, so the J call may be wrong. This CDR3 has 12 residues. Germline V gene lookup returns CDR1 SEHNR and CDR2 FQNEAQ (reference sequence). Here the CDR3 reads CASSFGLETQYF. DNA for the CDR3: TGTGCCAGCAGCTTTGGCTTGGAGACCCAGTACTTC.